This TCR beta chain was obtained from a study of Graves' ophthalmopathy and Graves' hyperthyroidism. Study-wide context: If no ophthalmopathy appeared within 18 months of follow-up, hyperthyroidism was termed stable.

RNA transcripts were the template, and TCR beta CDR3 regions were amplified from them. Scientists carried out first-round RT-PCR using HTBI primers and then a second-round multiplex PCR. TCRdb re-derived calls from the multiplex PCR reads in MiXCR, one entry per CDR3 protein. The data hold around 1,200,000 distinct CDR3 sequences, with about two fifths observed a single time. Participants with hyperthyroidism, aged 18 to 65, were newly diagnosed with under 2 months' duration. Certain patients, namely those with other autoimmune diseases, uncontrolled infections, pregnancy or lactation, were excluded. Study-wide points: The model achieved over 60% sensitivity and 72% to 85% specificity for ophthalmopathy progression.

Turning to this clonotype: The antigen is unknown.

This CDR3 spans 14 amino acids. Germline CDR1 reads SNHLY; CDR2 reads FYNNEI. Trimming pared 10 bases from V and 8 bases from J, leaving 21 bases between. The sample consisted of peripheral blood or thyroid tissue (not recorded which). This sequence originates from an adult man with Graves' hyperthyroidism. The V and J genes are TRBV2 and TRBJ1-5; a possible D gene is TRBD1 (6 bases). The CDR3 spells CATATGTDWEPQHF. Written as DNA, the CDR3 is TGTGCCACCGCTACAGGGACCGATTGGGAGCCCCAGCATTTT.